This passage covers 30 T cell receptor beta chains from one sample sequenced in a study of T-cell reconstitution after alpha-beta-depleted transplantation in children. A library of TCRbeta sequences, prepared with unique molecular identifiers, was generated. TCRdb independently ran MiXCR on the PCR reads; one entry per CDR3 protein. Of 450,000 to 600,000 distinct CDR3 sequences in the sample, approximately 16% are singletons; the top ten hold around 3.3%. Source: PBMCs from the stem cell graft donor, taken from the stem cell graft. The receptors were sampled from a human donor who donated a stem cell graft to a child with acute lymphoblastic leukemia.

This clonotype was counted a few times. The CDR3 DNA sequence: TGCAGTGCTTGGCCCTTAGGCGGGAGCCCAGGGGAGCAGTTCTTC. This translates into CSAWPLGGSPGEQFF. The rearrangement links TRBV20-1 to TRBJ2-1, with 7 bases matching TRBD2. The CDR3 has 15 residues. J gave up 10 bases and V 5 bases, and 17 bases lay outside the gene matches. Germline CDR1 DFQATT, CDR2 SNEGSKA (reference sequence).

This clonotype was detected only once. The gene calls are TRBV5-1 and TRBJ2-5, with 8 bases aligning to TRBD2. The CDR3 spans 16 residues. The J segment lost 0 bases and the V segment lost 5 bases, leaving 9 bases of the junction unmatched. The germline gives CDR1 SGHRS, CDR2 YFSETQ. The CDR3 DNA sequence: TGCGCCAGCAGACCGGGGGGGACACCGTACCAAGAGACCCAGTACTTC. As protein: CASRPGGTPYQETQYF.

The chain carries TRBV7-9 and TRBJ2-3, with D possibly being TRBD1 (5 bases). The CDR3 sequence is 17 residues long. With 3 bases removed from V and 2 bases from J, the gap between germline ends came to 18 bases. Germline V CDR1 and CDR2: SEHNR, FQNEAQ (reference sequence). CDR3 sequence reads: CASSFSEKGIHTDTQYF. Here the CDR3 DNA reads TGTGCCAGCAGCTTCTCCGAAAAGGGGATCCACACAGATACGCAGTATTTT.

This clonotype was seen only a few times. The CDR3 DNA is TGTGCCAGCAGCTTGTTAGCGGGAGTATTCGAGCAGTACTTC. Protein sequence: CASSLLAGVFEQYF. The gene calls are TRBV7-2 and TRBJ2-7; 9 bases are shared with TRBD2. This CDR3 spans 14 amino acids. Germline values: CDR1 SGHTA, CDR2 FQGNSA. J was trimmed by 6 bases and V by 3 bases; bases with no gene match: 6.

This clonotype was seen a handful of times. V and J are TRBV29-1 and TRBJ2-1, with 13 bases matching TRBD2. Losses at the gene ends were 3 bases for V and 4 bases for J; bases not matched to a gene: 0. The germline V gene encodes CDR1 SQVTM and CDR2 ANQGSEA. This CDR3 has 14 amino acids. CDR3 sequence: CSVEGLAGYNEQFF. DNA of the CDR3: TGCAGCGTTGAGGGACTAGCGGGATACAATGAGCAGTTCTTC.

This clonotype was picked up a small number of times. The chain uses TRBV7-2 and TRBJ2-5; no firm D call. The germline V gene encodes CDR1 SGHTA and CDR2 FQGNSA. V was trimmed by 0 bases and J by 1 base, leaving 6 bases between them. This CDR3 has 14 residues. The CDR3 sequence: CASSLARIQETQYF. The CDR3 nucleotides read TGTGCCAGCAGCTTAGCCCGCATCCAAGAGACCCAGTACTTC.

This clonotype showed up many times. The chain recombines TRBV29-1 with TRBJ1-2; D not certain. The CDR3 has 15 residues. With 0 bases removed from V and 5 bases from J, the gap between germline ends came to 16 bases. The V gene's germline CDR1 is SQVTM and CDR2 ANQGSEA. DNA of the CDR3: TGCAGCGTTGAAGATCCACAGATTGCGAAATATGGCTACACCTTC. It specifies CSVEDPQIAKYGYTF.

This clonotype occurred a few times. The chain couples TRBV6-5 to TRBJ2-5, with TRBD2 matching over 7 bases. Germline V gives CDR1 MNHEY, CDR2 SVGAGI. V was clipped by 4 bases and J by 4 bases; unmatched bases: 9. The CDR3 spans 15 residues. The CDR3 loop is CASSSGWTRGETQYF. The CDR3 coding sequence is TGTGCCAGCAGTTCAGGCTGGACTAGGGGAGAGACCCAGTACTTC.

The CDR3 DNA sequence: TGCAGTGCTTCCAGCGAGTTCCAAGAGACCCAGTACTTC. It is translated as CSASSEFQETQYF. The chain uses TRBV20-1 and TRBJ2-5; D gene uncertain. Germline-derived CDR1 and CDR2 are DFQATT and SNEGSKA (reference sequence). V was clipped by 5 bases and J by 1 base, with 11 bases between them. The CDR3 loop spans 13 amino acids.

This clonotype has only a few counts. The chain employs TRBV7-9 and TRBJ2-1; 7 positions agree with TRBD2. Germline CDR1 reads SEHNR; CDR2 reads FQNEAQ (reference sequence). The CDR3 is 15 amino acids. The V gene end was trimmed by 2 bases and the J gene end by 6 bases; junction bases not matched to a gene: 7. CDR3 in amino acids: CASSLTGLVGNEQFF. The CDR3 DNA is TGTGCCAGCAGCTTAACAGGACTAGTAGGCAATGAGCAGTTCTTC.

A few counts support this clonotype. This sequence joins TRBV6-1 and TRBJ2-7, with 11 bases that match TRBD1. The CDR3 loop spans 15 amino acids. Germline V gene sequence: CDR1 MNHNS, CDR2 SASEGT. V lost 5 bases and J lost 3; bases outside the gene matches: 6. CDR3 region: CASSPMDRGLYEQYF. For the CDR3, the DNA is TGTGCCAGCAGTCCAATGGACAGGGGGCTCTACGAGCAGTACTTC.

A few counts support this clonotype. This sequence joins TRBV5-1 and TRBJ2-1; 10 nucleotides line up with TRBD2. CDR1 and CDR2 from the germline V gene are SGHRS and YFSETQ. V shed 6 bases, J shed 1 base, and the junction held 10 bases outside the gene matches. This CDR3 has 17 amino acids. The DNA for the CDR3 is TGCGCCAGCACATCCAGCGGGAGGGCCGGTTCCTACAATGAGCAGTTCTTC. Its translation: CASTSSGRAGSYNEQFF.

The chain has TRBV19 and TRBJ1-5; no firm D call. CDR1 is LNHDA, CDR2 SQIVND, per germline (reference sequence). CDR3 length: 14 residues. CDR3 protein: CAAGGIASNQPQHF. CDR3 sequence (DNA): TGTGCTGCCGGCGGCATCGCTAGCAATCAGCCCCAGCATTTT. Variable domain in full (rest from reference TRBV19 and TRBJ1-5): DGGITQSPKYLFRKEGQNVTLSCEQNLNHDAMYWYRQDPGQGLRLIYYSQIVNDFQKGDIAEGYSVSREKKESFPLTVTSAQKNPTAFYLCAAGGIASNQPQHFGDGTRLSIL.

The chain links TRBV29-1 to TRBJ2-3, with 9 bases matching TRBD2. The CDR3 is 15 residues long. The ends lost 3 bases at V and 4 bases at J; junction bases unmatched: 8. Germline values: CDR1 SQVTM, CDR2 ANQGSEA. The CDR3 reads CSVEGSGSGSDTQYF. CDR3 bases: TGCAGCGTTGAGGGTAGCGGGAGCGGATCAGATACGCAGTATTTT.

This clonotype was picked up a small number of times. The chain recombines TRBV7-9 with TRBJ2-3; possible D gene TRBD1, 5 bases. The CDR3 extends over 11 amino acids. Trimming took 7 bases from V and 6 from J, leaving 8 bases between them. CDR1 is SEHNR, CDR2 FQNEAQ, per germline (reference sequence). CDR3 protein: CASNSGDTQYF. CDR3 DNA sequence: TGTGCCAGCAACTCAGGGGATACGCAGTATTTT. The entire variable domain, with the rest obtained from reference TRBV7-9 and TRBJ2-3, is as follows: DTGVSQNPRHKITKRGQNVTFRCDPISEHNRLYWYRQTLGQGPEFLTYFQNEAQLEKSRLLSDRFSAERPKGSFSTLEIQRTEQGDSAMYLCASNSGDTQYFGPGTRLTVL.

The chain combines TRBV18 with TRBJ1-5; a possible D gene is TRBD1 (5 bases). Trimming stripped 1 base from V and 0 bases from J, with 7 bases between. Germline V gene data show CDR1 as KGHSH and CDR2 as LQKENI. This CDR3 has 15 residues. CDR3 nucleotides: TGTGCCAGCTCACCACAGGACATTAGCAATCAGCCCCAGCATTTT. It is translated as CASSPQDISNQPQHF.

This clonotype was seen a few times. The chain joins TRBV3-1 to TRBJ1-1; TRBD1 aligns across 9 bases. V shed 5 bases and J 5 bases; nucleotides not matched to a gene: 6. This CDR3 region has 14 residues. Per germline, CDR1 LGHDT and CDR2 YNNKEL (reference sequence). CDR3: CASSGTGKRTEAFF. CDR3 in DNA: TGTGCCAGCAGCGGGACAGGGAAGAGGACTGAAGCTTTCTTT. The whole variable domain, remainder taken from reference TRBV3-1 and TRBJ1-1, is DTAVSQTPKYLVTQMGNDKSIKCEQNLGHDTMYWYKQDSKKFLKIMFSYNNKELIINETVPNRFSPKSPDKAHLNLHINSLELGDSAVYFCASSGTGKRTEAFFGQGTRLTVV.

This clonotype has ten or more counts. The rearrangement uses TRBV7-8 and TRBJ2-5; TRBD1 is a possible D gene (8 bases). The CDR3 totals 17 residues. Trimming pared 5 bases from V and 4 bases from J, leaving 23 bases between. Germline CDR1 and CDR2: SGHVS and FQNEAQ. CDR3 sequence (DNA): TGTGCCAGCAGCCTAGGCCTTTTACAGGGGGAGGGAGAGACCCAGTACTTC. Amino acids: CASSLGLLQGEGETQYF.

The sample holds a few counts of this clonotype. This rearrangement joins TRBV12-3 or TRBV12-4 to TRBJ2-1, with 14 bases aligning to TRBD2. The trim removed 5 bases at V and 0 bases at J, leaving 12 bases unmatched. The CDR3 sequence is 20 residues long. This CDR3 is CASSQLPRGLAGVSYNEQFF. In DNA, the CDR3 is TGTGCCAGCAGTCAACTCCCCCGGGGACTAGCGGGAGTCTCCTACAATGAGCAGTTCTTC.

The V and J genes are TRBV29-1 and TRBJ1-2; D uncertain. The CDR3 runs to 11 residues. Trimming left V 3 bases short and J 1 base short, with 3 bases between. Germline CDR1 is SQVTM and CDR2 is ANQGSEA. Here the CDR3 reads CSVDGNYGYTF. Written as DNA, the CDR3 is TGCAGCGTTGACGGTAACTATGGCTACACCTTC.

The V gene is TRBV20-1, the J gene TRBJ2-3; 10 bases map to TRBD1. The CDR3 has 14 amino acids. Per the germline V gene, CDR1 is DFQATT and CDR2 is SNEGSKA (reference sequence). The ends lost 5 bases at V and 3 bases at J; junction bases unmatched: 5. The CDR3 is CSAGDRGYTDTQYF. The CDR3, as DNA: TGCAGTGCTGGGGACAGGGGATATACAGATACGCAGTATTTT.

The CDR3 sequence: CSAARGGGTNYGYTF. The CDR3 DNA reads TGCAGTGCTGCCCGTGGGGGGGGGACTAACTATGGCTACACCTTC. The genes are TRBV20-1 and TRBJ1-2; TRBD1 is a possible D gene (5 bases). The CDR3 sequence is 15 residues long. The V end lost 5 bases, the J end lost 0 bases, and 16 bases lay between the germline ends. CDR1 is DFQATT and CDR2 is SNEGSKA in the germline V gene (reference sequence).

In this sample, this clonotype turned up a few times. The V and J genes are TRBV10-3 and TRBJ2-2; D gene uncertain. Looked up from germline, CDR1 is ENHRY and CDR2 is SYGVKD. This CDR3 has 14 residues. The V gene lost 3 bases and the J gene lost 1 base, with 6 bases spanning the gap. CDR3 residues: CAISDRENTGELFF. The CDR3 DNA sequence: TGTGCCATCAGTGACCGCGAGAACACCGGGGAGCTGTTTTTT.

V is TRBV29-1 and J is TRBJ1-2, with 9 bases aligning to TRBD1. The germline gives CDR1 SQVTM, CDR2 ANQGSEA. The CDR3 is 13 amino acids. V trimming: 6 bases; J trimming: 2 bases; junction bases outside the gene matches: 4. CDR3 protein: CSVGTGTNYGYTF. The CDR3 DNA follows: TGCAGCGTCGGGACAGGGACCAACTATGGCTACACCTTC.

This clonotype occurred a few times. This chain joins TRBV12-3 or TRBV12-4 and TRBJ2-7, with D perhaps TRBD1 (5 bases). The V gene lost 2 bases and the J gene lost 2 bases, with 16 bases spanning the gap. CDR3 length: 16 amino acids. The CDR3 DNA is TGTGCCAGCAGTTTACCCTCCGACAGATCCCCCTACGAGCAGTACTTC. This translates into CASSLPSDRSPYEQYF.

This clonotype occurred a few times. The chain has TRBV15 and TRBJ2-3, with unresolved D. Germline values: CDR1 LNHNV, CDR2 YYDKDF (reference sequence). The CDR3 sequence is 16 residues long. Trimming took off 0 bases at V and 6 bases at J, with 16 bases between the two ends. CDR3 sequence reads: CATSRDPTPTPDTQYF. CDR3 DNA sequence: TGTGCCACCAGCAGAGATCCGACCCCAACCCCGGATACGCAGTATTTT.

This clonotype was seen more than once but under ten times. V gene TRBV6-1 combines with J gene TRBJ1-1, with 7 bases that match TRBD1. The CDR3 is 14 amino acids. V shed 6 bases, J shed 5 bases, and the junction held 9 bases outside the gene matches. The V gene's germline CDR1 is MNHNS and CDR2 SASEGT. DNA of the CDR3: TGTGCCAGCAGATCCTACAGGGGAAGGACTGAAGCTTTCTTT. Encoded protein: CASRSYRGRTEAFF.

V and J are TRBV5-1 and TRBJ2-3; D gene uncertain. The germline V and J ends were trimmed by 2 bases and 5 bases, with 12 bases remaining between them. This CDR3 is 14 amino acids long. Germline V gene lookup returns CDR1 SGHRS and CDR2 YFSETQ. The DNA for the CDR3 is TGCGCCAGCAGCTTTGTTGGGGATGAAGATACGCAGTATTTT. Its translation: CASSFVGDEDTQYF.

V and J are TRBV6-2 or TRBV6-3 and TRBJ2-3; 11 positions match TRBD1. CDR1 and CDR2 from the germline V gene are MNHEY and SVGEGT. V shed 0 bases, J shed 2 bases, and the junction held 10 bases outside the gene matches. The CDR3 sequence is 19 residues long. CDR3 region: CASSYSWTGGPTSTDTQYF. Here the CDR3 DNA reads TGTGCCAGCAGTTACTCTTGGACAGGGGGCCCCACTTCCACAGATACGCAGTATTTT.

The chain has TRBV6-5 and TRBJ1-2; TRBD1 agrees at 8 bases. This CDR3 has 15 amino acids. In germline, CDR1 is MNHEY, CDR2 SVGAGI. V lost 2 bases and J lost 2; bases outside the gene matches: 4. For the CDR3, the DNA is TGTGCCAGCAGTTACAGGACAGGGAGGAACTATGGCTACACCTTC. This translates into CASSYRTGRNYGYTF.